The T cell receptor (beta chain) described here comes from a study of blood T cell repertoires in COVID-19. This clone was counted once. This CDR3 is 14 amino acids long. Trimming cost V 5 bases and J 5 bases; bases outside gene matches: 7. CDR1 is SGDLS, CDR2 YYNGEE, per germline. In the source study's methods: Amplifying reference gene primers gave estimates of nucleated cell counts. Some clones are missing from TCRdb's copy, which holds only in-frame ones; the method was immunoSEQ multiplex PCR. That table gives V, J and clone size, and the DNA gave D and trimming. This table has about 89,000 clones, around three quarters appearing once.

The sequenced sample was peripheral blood. This sequence originates from a human donor in a cohort sampled during active COVID-19. The chain is built from TRBV9 and TRBJ2-1; 7 bases match TRBD1. The CDR3 sequence is CASSRRGNDNEQFF. The CDR3, as DNA: TGTGCCAGCAGTCGCAGGGGGAATGACAATGAGCAGTTCTTC.